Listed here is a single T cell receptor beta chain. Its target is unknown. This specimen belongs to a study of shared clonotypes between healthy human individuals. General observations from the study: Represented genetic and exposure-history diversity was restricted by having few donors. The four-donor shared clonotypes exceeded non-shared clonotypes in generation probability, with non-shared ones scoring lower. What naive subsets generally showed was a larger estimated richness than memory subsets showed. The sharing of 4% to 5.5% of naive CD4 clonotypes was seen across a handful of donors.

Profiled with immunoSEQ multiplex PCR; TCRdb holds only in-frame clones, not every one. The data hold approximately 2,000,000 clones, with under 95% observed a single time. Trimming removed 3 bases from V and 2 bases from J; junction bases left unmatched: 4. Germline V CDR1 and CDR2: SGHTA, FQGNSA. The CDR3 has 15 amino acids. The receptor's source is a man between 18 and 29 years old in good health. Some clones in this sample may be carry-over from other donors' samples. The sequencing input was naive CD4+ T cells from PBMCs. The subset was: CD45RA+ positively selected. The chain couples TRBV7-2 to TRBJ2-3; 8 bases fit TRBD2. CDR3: CASSFYSGATDTQYF. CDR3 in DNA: TGTGCCAGCAGCTTCTATAGCGGGGCCACAGATACGCAGTATTTT.